Below, one TCR beta chain is given with its context. These data are taken from a study of blood T cell repertoires in COVID-19. For the study at large: Samples came from the United States, Italy and Spain, spanning acute and convalescent COVID-19. In each case, the material was cDNA or gDNA derived from T cells, B-cell-depleted T cells, or PBMCs.

Germline V gene sequence: CDR1 SGHAT, CDR2 FQNNGV. The V gene end was trimmed by 5 bases and the J gene end by 5 bases; junction bases not matched to a gene: 8. CDR3 length equals 15 residues. In the original processing: Amplification of reference gene primers provided the estimated nucleated cell counts. The protocol was immunoSEQ multiplex PCR, while the TCRdb copy is restricted to in-frame clones and leaves out a portion. V, J and clone size were drawn from that table, and D and trimming were deduced from the DNA. The sample includes 60,000 or so clones, approximately 80% of them seen just once. This clonotype was obtained from a man in his fifties or sixties with acute or convalescent COVID-19. The sample consisted of peripheral blood. V usage is TRBV11-2 and J usage is TRBJ2-1; TRBD2 matches 8 bases. The CDR3 sequence: CASSTRGGLDNEQFF. CDR3 nucleotides: TGTGCCAGCAGCACTCGGGGGGGCCTAGACAATGAGCAGTTCTTC.